This TCR beta chain was documented in a study of shared clonotypes between healthy human individuals. The V end lost 1 base, the J end lost 2 bases, and 12 bases lay between the germline ends. CDR1 LGHNA and CDR2 YNFKEQ come from the germline V gene. The CDR3 contains 15 residues. The table came from immunoSEQ multiplex PCR; TCRdb's copy has only in-frame clones and leaves some out. The repertoire has approximately 1,000,000 clones, 75% to 85% of them found once; the top ten carry 0.4% to 0.55%. General observations from the study: Sequencing depth was a factor that was expected to affect clonotype sharing among donors. For sorted subsets, rarefaction showed incomplete sequencing despite large depth.

Donors, healthy HIV-negative adults, lacked recent acute infections or vaccinations. Note on this clone: Its antigen is undetermined.

The sample consisted of memory CD4+ T cells from PBMCs. Subset reported: CD45RA-negative fraction. The chain uses TRBV4-2 and TRBJ2-7, with TRBD1 as a possible D gene (6 bases). The sequence was collected from a man between 18 and 29 years old in good health. Some clones in this sample may be carry-over from other donors' samples. The CDR3 region is CASSQASGQTYEQYF. The CDR3 nucleotides are TGTGCCAGCAGCCAAGCCTCTGGACAGACCTACGAGCAGTACTTC.